These 12 T cell receptor beta chains were all obtained from the same sample, sequenced in a study of blood T cell repertoires in COVID-19. Assay: immunoSEQ multiplex PCR; the TCRdb copy retains only in-frame clones and omits some. Seen here are tens of thousands of clones, around nine tenths observed once, and the top ten hold about 17%. Sequencing was performed on peripheral blood. The receptors originated from a man between 60 and 75 years old with active or convalescent COVID-19.

The rearrangement links TRBV6-6 to TRBJ2-6, with D perhaps TRBD2 (5 bases). The CDR3 is made up of 16 amino acids. Germline assignment: CDR1 MNHNY and CDR2 SVGAGI (reference sequence). V was pared by 2 bases and J by 4 bases, with 12 bases between. Written as DNA, the CDR3 is TGTGCCAGCAGTTACATCGGGAACTCCGGGGCCAACGTCCTGACTTTC. It encodes CASSYIGNSGANVLTF.

The V call is TRBV7-9, the J call TRBJ1-1; a possible D gene is TRBD1 (5 bases). The length of the CDR3 is 12 residues. V was clipped by 2 bases and J by 9 bases, with 10 bases between them. CDR1 and CDR2 (germline): SEHNR, FQNEAQ (reference sequence). The CDR3 DNA follows: TGTGCCAGCAGCTTACAAGGGGCCAAAGCTTTCTTT. Translating gives CASSLQGAKAFF.

This chain connects TRBV10-3 to TRBJ1-2; 7 nucleotides line up with TRBD1. Germline V gene sequence: CDR1 ENHRY, CDR2 SYGVKD. The length of the CDR3 is 14 residues. V was pared by 0 bases and J by 5 bases, with 3 bases of the junction left unmatched. The CDR3 DNA reads TGTGCCATCAGTGAGTCGACAGGGTCTTATGGCTACACCTTC. Protein product: CAISESTGSYGYTF.

The chain carries TRBV11-2 and TRBJ2-1; D might be TRBD1 (6 bases). The CDR3 sequence is 13 residues long. The ends were cut back, 5 bases at V and 9 bases at J, with 14 bases in the middle. Per the germline V gene, CDR1 is SGHAT and CDR2 is FQNNGV. The CDR3 protein is CASSHPGHGEQFF. The CDR3 nucleotides read TGTGCCAGCAGCCATCCGGGACACGGTGAGCAGTTCTTC. The full variable domain, completed using reference TRBV11-2 and TRBJ2-1, is EAGVAQSPRYKIIEKRQSVAFWCNPISGHATLYWYQQILGQGPKLLIQFQNNGVVDDSQLPKDRFSAERLKGVDSTLKIQPAKLEDSAVYLCASSHPGHGEQFFGPGTRLTVL.

This clone was observed a single time. The genes are TRBV30 and TRBJ1-1; 7 bases line up with TRBD1. Trimming at V came to 5 bases and at J to 7 bases, leaving 7 bases not matched to a gene. This CDR3 spans 12 amino acids. The germline V gene has CDR1 GTSNPN and CDR2 SVGIG (reference sequence). CDR3 sequence reads: CAWLGGLGEAFF. The CDR3 coding sequence is TGTGCCTGGCTAGGGGGCTTGGGTGAAGCTTTCTTT. Full variable domain (missing parts from reference TRBV30 and TRBJ1-1): SQTIHQWPATLVQPVGSPLSLECTVEGTSNPNLYWYRQAAGRGLQLLFYSVGIGQISSEVPQNLSASRPQDRQFILSSKKLLLSDSGFYLCAWLGGLGEAFFGQGTRLTVV.

The chain uses TRBV24-1 and TRBJ2-1; 7 nucleotides agree with TRBD1. V was pared by 5 bases and J by 10 bases, with 13 bases of the junction left unmatched. CDR3 length: 15 amino acids. The germline V gene encodes CDR1 KGHDR and CDR2 SFDVKD. This CDR3 reads CATSAWTGALEEQFF. CDR3 sequence (DNA): TGTGCCACCAGTGCTTGGACAGGAGCTTTAGAAGAGCAGTTCTTC.

This chain connects TRBV2 to TRBJ2-5; D perhaps matches TRBD1 (6 bases). Trimming removed 1 base from V and 3 bases from J, with 12 bases in between. The CDR3 is 15 residues long. Germline-derived CDR1 and CDR2 are SNHLY and FYNNEI. Here the CDR3 DNA reads TGTGCCAGCAGTGAAGGAGCAGGGGCTAAAGAGACCCAGTACTTC. Amino acids: CASSEGAGAKETQYF.

This clone was found once. V and J are TRBV6-5 and TRBJ2-2, with D tentatively TRBD2 (6 bases). Trimming took off 10 bases at V and 4 bases at J, with 19 bases between the two ends. From germline, CDR1 is MNHEY and CDR2 SVGAGI. The CDR3 extends over 15 amino acids. CDR3 loop: CATPGLNFITGELFF. CDR3 sequence (DNA): TGTGCCACCCCGGGACTTAACTTTATCACCGGGGAGCTGTTTTTT.

This clone was counted a few times. The chain is built from TRBV5-1 and TRBJ2-2; 10 nucleotides agree with TRBD2. Germline CDR1 and CDR2: SGHRS and YFSETQ. V gave up 7 bases and J gave up 0 bases; unmatched junction bases: 3. The CDR3 length is 15 residues. CDR3 DNA: TGCGCCAGCGCGGGACTAGCGCCGAACACCGGGGAGCTGTTTTTT. It encodes CASAGLAPNTGELFF. Variable domain in full (rest from reference TRBV5-1 and TRBJ2-2): KAGVTQTPRYLIKTRGQQVTLSCSPISGHRSVSWYQQTPGQGLQFLFEYFSETQRNKGNFPGRFSGRQFSNSRSEMNVSTLELGDSALYLCASAGLAPNTGELFFGEGSRLTVL.

The CDR3, as DNA: TGTGCCAGTAGTGATGCGGGGGGGATAGTCACAGATACGCAGTATTTT. Encoded protein: CASSDAGGIVTDTQYF. This rearrangement joins TRBV19 to TRBJ2-3, with 9 bases lining up with TRBD2. Germline values: CDR1 LNHDA, CDR2 SQIVND (reference sequence). CDR3 length equals 16 residues. After removal of 5 bases from V and 2 bases from J, the junction contained 8 bases not matched to a gene.

CDR3 nucleotide sequence: TGCGCCAGCAGCTTGTCTCGGGGGAACACTGAAGCTTTCTTT. Its protein is CASSLSRGNTEAFF. The genes are TRBV5-1 and TRBJ1-1, with D unclear. Germline V gives CDR1 SGHRS, CDR2 YFSETQ. V lost 1 base, J lost 1 base, and 8 bases lay in between. The CDR3 runs 14 residues.

This clone was seen a single time. This may arise from a read error, as a much more abundant clone is one base away. Other DNA sequences in the same sample also yield this CDR3. V is TRBV5-1 and J is TRBJ2-7; 11 nucleotides match TRBD1. The V segment lost 4 bases and the J segment 4 bases; nucleotides outside the gene matches: 1. Germline loops: CDR1 SGHRS, CDR2 YFSETQ. There are 13 residues in the CDR3. The CDR3 DNA reads as TGCGCCAGCAGCGGGGACAGGGGGTACGAGCAGTACTTC. It encodes CASSGDRGYEQYF.